The 2 T cell receptor beta chains below come from one sample, sequenced in a study of radiation and T cells in renal cell carcinoma. The time point denotes: blood 2 weeks post-SBRT. Treatment here: 15 Gy SBRT to primary tumor, nephrectomy 4 weeks later. Clones were read by immunoSEQ multiplex PCR, and TCRdb kept only the in-frame ones, dropping some. Here the sample spans tens of thousands of clones, 75% to 90% being singletons. This material consisted of blood, taken from a patient whose treatment included radiotherapy and nephrectomy. The receptors come from an older woman with renal cell carcinoma.

This clone has just a few counts. Additional DNA sequences in this sample encode the identical CDR3. The CDR3 reads CASSVEGGSYNEQFF. Here the CDR3 DNA reads TGTGCCAGCAGCGTAGAGGGAGGATCCTACAATGAGCAGTTCTTC. The genes are TRBV9 and TRBJ2-1; a possible D gene is TRBD2 (6 bases). The CDR3 covers 15 residues. Trimming stripped 0 bases from V and 1 base from J, with 8 bases between. CDR1 is SGDLS, CDR2 YYNGEE, per germline.

The genes are TRBV19 and TRBJ1-3; D remains unclear. The germline gives CDR1 LNHDA, CDR2 SQIVND (reference sequence). The V gene lost 3 bases and the J gene lost 7 bases, with 10 bases spanning the gap. This CDR3 is 13 amino acids long. Written as DNA, the CDR3 is TGTGCCAGTAGTATCTGGCTTTGGAACACCATATATTTT. Its translation is CASSIWLWNTIYF.